This T cell receptor (beta chain) was captured in a study of brain T cells in children with intractable seizures. In germline, CDR1 is MDHEN, CDR2 SYDVKM. Between the trimmed V and J ends, which lost 5 bases and 0 bases, there was a span of 11 bases. The length of the CDR3 is 15 residues. The sequenced cases were selected for having the highest brain T cell transcript signatures. Produced via immunoSEQ multiplex PCR; TCRdb's table is partial and in-frame only. The data contain 95,000 to 120,000 clones, approximately 94% of them singletons. The sample here was peripheral blood, taken at surgery. This receptor was identified in a boy under three years old with hemimegalencephaly and intractable seizures. This rearrangement joins TRBV28 to TRBJ1-5; D might be TRBD1 (5 bases). The CDR3 coding sequence is TGTGCCAGCAGTAGACAGATGTATAGCAATCAGCCCCAGCATTTT. This encodes CASSRQMYSNQPQHF.